This T cell receptor beta chain appears in the sequencing data of a study of blood T cell repertoires in COVID-19. The overall study: The study drew acute and convalescent COVID-19 samples from the United States, Italy and Spain. In each case, the material was cDNA or gDNA derived from T cells, B-cell-depleted T cells, or PBMCs.

Source study methods: Estimation of nucleated cell counts was performed using reference gene primer amplification. TCRdb's table, derived via immunoSEQ multiplex PCR, lists solely in-frame clones and lacks some. The V and J calls and the clone size are those of that table, but D and trimming were determined from the DNA. The sample carries around 350,000 clones, roughly 86% recorded once. The germline V gene has CDR1 LNHDA and CDR2 SQIVND (reference sequence). The V and J ends lost 9 bases and 4 bases respectively, with 12 bases between them. The CDR3 contains 12 residues. The sequence was obtained from a human donor in a cohort sampled during active COVID-19. J is TRBJ2-5 and V is TRBV19, with a possible D match to TRBD1 (7 bases). The specimen was peripheral blood. The CDR3 sequence is CASRQGGETQYF. The CDR3, as DNA: TGTGCCAGCAGACAGGGAGGAGAGACCCAGTACTTC.